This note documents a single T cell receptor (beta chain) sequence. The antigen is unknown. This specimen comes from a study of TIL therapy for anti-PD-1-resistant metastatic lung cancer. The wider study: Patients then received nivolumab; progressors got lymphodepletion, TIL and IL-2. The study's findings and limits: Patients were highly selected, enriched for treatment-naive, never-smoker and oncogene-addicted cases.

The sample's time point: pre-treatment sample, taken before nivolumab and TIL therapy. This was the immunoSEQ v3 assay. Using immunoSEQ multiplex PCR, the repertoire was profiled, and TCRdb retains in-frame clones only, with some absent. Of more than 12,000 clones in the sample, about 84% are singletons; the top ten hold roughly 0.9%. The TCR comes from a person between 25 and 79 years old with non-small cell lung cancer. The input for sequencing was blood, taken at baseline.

The CDR3 protein is CAWSNSRGGNGYTF. Written as DNA, the CDR3 is TGTGCCTGGAGTAATTCCAGGGGAGGAAATGGCTACACCTTC. The V and J genes are TRBV30 and TRBJ1-2; D is possibly TRBD1 (6 bases). CDR1 and CDR2 from the germline V gene are GTSNPN and SVGIG (reference sequence). The CDR3 extends over 14 amino acids. V was trimmed by 2 bases and J by 6 bases, leaving 16 bases between them.